Listed here are 17 T cell receptor beta chains from one sample, sequenced in a study of T-cell memory formation after mild COVID-19. TCRdb fed the 5' RACE reads into MiXCR, producing one record per CDR3 protein. The repertoire holds 190,000 or so distinct CDR3 sequences, with 20% to 25% as singletons. The sequenced material came from PBMCs or a T cell subset sorted from them (not recorded which). The receptors here all came from an adult woman who had mild COVID-19 (a few samples of this study predate the infection). Cell type and time point are not known.

The chain carries TRBV7-9 and TRBJ2-7, with D uncertain. Germline V gene lookup returns CDR1 SEHNR and CDR2 FQNEAQ (reference sequence). The CDR3 runs 12 residues. V lost 1 base, J lost 5 bases, and 6 bases lay in between. The CDR3 bases are TGTGCCAGCAGCTTAGGGACGAACGAGCAGTACTTC. Amino acids: CASSLGTNEQYF.

This sequence joins TRBV5-1 and TRBJ2-3; D not resolved. The V end lost 7 bases, the J end lost 3 bases, and 21 bases lay between the germline ends. The CDR3 runs 16 residues. CDR1 SGHRS and CDR2 YFSETQ come from the germline V gene. This chain's CDR3 is CASRAALATSTDTQYF. For the CDR3, the DNA is TGCGCCAGCCGGGCAGCCTTAGCTACGTCGACAGATACGCAGTATTTT.

The rearrangement joins TRBV3-1 to TRBJ2-3; D is possibly TRBD1 (5 bases). CDR1 is LGHDT, CDR2 YNNKEL, per germline (reference sequence). The V and J ends lost 4 bases and 2 bases respectively, with 13 bases between them. The CDR3 spans 15 residues. As DNA, the CDR3 is TGTGCCAGCAGCCCCGACTTGACAGACACAGATACGCAGTATTTT. This gives the protein CASSPDLTDTDTQYF.

This clonotype was observed a handful of times. The chain joins TRBV9 to TRBJ2-5; D not resolved. Trimming removed 2 bases at V and 2 bases at J, with 10 bases between. The CDR3 is made up of 14 amino acids. Germline V CDR1 and CDR2: SGDLS, YYNGEE. For the CDR3, the DNA is TGTGCCAGCAGCGTGTTGGCAGAACAAGAGACCCAGTACTTC. Protein: CASSVLAEQETQYF.

This clonotype occurred a few times. The chain joins TRBV21-1 to TRBJ2-5; the table names TRBD1, a call not compared with the DNA. TRBV21-1 is a known pseudogene. CDR3 length equals 15 residues. The CDR3 DNA sequence: TGTGCCAGCAGCAAAGAGGCGGCAGCCCCCCTCTGCCAGTACTTC. Residues: CASSKEAAAPLCQYF.

Comment on this clonotype: One end of the junction does not line up with germline, which may come from a read error. The rearrangement links TRBV27 to TRBJ2-2; tentatively, D is TRBD2 (5 bases). Germline CDR1 reads MNHEY; CDR2 reads SMNVEV (reference sequence). The CDR3 runs 14 residues. CDR3 in DNA: TGTGCCAGCAGTCCCCGGACGGGCACCGGGGATCTGTTTTTT. It codes for CASSPRTGTGDLFF.

The table lists this clonotype with a few counts. This chain links TRBV7-9 with TRBJ1-3; the D is unclear. Germline assignment: CDR1 SEHNR and CDR2 FQNEAQ (reference sequence). The CDR3 loop spans 15 amino acids. Trimming left V 4 bases short and J 0 bases short, with 10 bases between. The CDR3 DNA reads as TGTGCCAGCAGCTACGGGAGTTCCTCTGGAAACACCATATATTTT. Amino acid sequence: CASSYGSSSGNTIYF.

The rearrangement links TRBV11-2 to TRBJ2-1; TRBD2 matches at 12 bases. Germline V gives CDR1 SGHAT, CDR2 FQNNGV. The CDR3 sequence is 18 residues long. The V segment lost 1 base and the J segment 8 bases; nucleotides outside the gene matches: 12. CDR3 nucleotides: TGTGCCAGCAGCTTAGGGGTCCTAGCGGGAGGGGGAGGAGATGAGCAGTTCTTC. Translated: CASSLGVLAGGGGDEQFF. Filled out from reference TRBV11-2 and TRBJ2-1, the complete variable domain reads EAGVAQSPRYKIIEKRQSVAFWCNPISGHATLYWYQQILGQGPKLLIQFQNNGVVDDSQLPKDRFSAERLKGVDSTLKIQPAKLEDSAVYLCASSLGVLAGGGGDEQFFGPGTRLTVL.

The gene calls are TRBV20-1 and TRBJ2-7, with D tentatively TRBD2 (5 bases). With 0 bases removed from V and 0 bases from J, the gap between germline ends came to 6 bases. This CDR3 comprises 13 residues. The germline gives CDR1 DFQATT, CDR2 SNEGSKA (reference sequence). CDR3 in amino acids: CSARDTSSYEQYF. CDR3 DNA: TGCAGTGCTAGAGATACTAGCTCCTACGAGCAGTACTTC.

This clonotype occurred a few times. The chain couples TRBV6-5 to TRBJ1-5; no firm D call. The germline gives CDR1 MNHEY, CDR2 SVGAGI. The V end lost 0 bases, the J end lost 4 bases, and 4 bases lay between the germline ends. The CDR3 runs to 13 residues. Here the CDR3 reads CASSYSKNQPQHF. The CDR3 DNA sequence: TGTGCCAGCAGTTACTCAAAGAATCAGCCCCAGCATTTT.

This chain links TRBV28 with TRBJ1-1; weak D call: TRBD1 (5 bases). Germline CDR1 MDHEN, CDR2 SYDVKM. The V end lost 2 bases, the J end lost 4 bases, and 14 bases lay between the germline ends. The CDR3 length is 15 residues. The CDR3 sequence: CASSLTRVSGTEAFF. CDR3 nucleotide sequence: TGTGCCAGCAGTTTAACCAGGGTTAGCGGCACTGAAGCTTTCTTT.

This clonotype was seen at least ten times. This sequence joins TRBV7-9 and TRBJ2-7; D possibly corresponds to TRBD1 (6 bases). With 5 bases removed from V and 4 bases from J, the gap between germline ends came to 9 bases. The germline CDR1 and CDR2 sequences are SEHNR and FQNEAQ (reference sequence). The CDR3 is 12 residues long. CDR3 sequence: CASSRTAYEQYF. The CDR3 DNA reads TGTGCCAGCAGCAGGACAGCATACGAGCAGTACTTC. Using reference TRBV7-9 and TRBJ2-7 for the parts outside the CDR3, the full variable domain is DTGVSQNPRHKITKRGQNVTFRCDPISEHNRLYWYRQTLGQGPEFLTYFQNEAQLEKSRLLSDRFSAERPKGSFSTLEIQRTEQGDSAMYLCASSRTAYEQYFGPGTRLTVT.

Comment on this clonotype: One end of the junction does not line up with germline, which may come from a read error. The rearrangement joins TRBV6-5 to TRBJ2-7; 13 nucleotides match TRBD2. CDR1 and CDR2 (germline): MNHEY, SVGAGI. CDR3 length equals 18 residues. CDR3 residues: CASRFPGLAGSTSDEQYF. CDR3 DNA sequence: TGTGCCAGCAGGTTTCCGGGACTAGCGGGAAGTACCTCCGACGAGCAGTACTTC.

The chain joins TRBV4-2 to TRBJ2-7; 7 bases are shared with TRBD2. The CDR3 has 15 residues. With V trimmed by 1 base and J by 4 bases, 7 bases remained unmatched. The germline gives CDR1 LGHNA, CDR2 YNFKEQ. The CDR3 here is CASSQGGAGEYEQYF. The CDR3 bases are TGTGCCAGCAGCCAAGGCGGGGCGGGAGAATACGAGCAGTACTTC.

The rearrangement links TRBV27 to TRBJ2-7; D remains ambiguous. Trimming left V 3 bases short and J 2 bases short, with 8 bases between. This CDR3 contains 13 residues. Germline V gives CDR1 MNHEY, CDR2 SMNVEV (reference sequence). The CDR3 region has the DNA TGTGCCAGCAGTTTTTTAGGAGCCTACGAGCAGTACTTC. Protein sequence: CASSFLGAYEQYF.

This clonotype was picked up a small number of times. The rearrangement joins TRBV4-2 to TRBJ2-5, with TRBD2 matching over 7 bases. This CDR3 has 16 amino acids. Germline V gene data show CDR1 as LGHNA and CDR2 as YNFKEQ. Germline trimming cut 0 bases from V and 5 bases from J; bases unmatched to any gene: 9. The CDR3 nucleotides read TGTGCCAGCAGCCAAGATAGCACGGGGGGTTGGGAGACCCAGTACTTC. Amino acids: CASSQDSTGGWETQYF.

The chain recombines TRBV7-9 with TRBJ1-1; TRBD1 matches at 11 bases. Germline-derived CDR1 and CDR2 are SEHNR and FQNEAQ (reference sequence). This CDR3 has 15 residues. Germline trimming cut 4 bases from V and 1 base from J; bases unmatched to any gene: 2. This CDR3 reads CASSWDRGANTEAFF. CDR3 sequence (DNA): TGTGCCAGCAGCTGGGACAGGGGGGCGAACACTGAAGCTTTCTTT.